The following is a T cell receptor (beta chain) sequence with its context. The antigen remains undetermined. The data originate from a study of T cell responses to AZD1222 COVID-19 vaccine. Whole-study findings and limits: Close to half of spike-specific TCRs reportedly recognize unmutated variant regions. Among the donors, most were white British and more were female, and clonal diversity was possibly underestimated. The number of AZD1222 recipients seropositive at baseline was only five or six. An increase in Spike-specific TCR breadth and depth was observed after two AZD1222 doses.

The V gene lost 0 bases and the J gene lost 0 bases, with 9 bases spanning the gap. CDR1 SGDLS and CDR2 YYNGEE come from the germline V gene. The CDR3 is 15 amino acids. Sequencing used immunoSEQ multiplex PCR; TCRdb keeps in-frame clones, though not all of them. The table shows 150,000 to 180,000 clones, with approximately 87% occurring only once. The TCR originated in an adult in good health. This chain connects TRBV9 to TRBJ2-5; D unresolved. The input for sequencing was peripheral blood, taken on day 0 of MenACWY control vaccination. The DNA for the CDR3 is TGTGCCAGCAGCGTAGGGGTTTCCTACCAAGAGACCCAGTACTTC. This gives the protein CASSVGVSYQETQYF.